The following is a TCR beta chain sequence with its context. The CDR3 has 15 residues. The trim removed 6 bases at V and 3 bases at J, leaving 9 bases unmatched. Germline V gene lookup returns CDR1 ENHRY and CDR2 SYGVKD. The data are from a study of siplizumab effects on memory and regulatory T cells. The table came from immunoSEQ multiplex PCR; TCRdb's copy has only in-frame clones and leaves some out. The sample records approximately 75,000 clones, 93% being singletons. This sequence joins TRBV10-3 and TRBJ2-3; the match to TRBD2 covers 7 bases. The sequence derives from a human donor in good health. Material: CD8+ T cells sorted from blood. The CDR3: CAISYTGEGTDTQYF. The CDR3 DNA reads TGTGCCATCAGCTACACGGGGGAGGGGACAGATACGCAGTATTTT.